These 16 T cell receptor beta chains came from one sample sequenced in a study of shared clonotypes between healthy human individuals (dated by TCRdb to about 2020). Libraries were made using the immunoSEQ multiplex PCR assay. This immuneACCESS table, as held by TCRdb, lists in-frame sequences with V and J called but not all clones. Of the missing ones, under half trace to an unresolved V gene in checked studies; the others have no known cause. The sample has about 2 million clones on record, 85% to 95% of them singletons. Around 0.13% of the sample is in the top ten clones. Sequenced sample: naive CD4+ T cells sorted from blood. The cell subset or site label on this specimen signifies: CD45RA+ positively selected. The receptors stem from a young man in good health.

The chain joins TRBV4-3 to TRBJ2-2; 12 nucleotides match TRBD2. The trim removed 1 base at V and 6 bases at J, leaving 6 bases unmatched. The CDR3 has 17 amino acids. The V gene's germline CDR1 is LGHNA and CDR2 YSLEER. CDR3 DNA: TGCGCCAGCAGCCAAGCGGAACTAGCGGGAGGCCCCGGGGAGCTGTTTTTT. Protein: CASSQAELAGGPGELFF.

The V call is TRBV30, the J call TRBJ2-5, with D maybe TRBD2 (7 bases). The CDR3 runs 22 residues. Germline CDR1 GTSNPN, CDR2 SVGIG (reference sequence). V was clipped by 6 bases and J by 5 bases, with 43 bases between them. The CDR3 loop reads CACGLSDSKFGRGPGVRETQYF. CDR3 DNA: TGTGCCTGCGGGCTCAGCGACTCAAAGTTCGGGCGGGGGCCCGGGGTACGGGAGACCCAGTACTTC.

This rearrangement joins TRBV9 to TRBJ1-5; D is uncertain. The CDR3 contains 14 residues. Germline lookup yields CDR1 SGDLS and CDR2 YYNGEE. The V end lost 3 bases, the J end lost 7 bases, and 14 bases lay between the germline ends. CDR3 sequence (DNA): TGTGCCAGCAGCGCCGCGGCCCAGTACCAGCCCCAGCATTTT. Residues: CASSAAAQYQPQHF.

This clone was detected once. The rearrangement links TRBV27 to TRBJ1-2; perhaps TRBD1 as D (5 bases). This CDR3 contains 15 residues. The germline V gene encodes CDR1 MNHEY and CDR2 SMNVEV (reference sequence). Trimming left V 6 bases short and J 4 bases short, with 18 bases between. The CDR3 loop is CASSLVGERVYGYTF. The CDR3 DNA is TGTGCCAGCAGCTTAGTAGGGGAGAGGGTCTATGGCTACACCTTC.

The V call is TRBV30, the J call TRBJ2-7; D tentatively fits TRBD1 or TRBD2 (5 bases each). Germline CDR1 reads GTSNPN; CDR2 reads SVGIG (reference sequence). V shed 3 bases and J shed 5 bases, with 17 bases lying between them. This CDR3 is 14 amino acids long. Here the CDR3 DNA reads TGTGCCTGGAGGGCACAAAGACAGAGGGACGAGCAGTACTTC. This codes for CAWRAQRQRDEQYF.

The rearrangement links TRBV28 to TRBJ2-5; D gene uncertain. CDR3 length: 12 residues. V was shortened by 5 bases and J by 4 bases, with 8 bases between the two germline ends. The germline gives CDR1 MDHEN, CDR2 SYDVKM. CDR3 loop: CASSPTPETQYF. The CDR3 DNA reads TGTGCCAGCAGTCCCACCCCAGAGACCCAGTACTTC.

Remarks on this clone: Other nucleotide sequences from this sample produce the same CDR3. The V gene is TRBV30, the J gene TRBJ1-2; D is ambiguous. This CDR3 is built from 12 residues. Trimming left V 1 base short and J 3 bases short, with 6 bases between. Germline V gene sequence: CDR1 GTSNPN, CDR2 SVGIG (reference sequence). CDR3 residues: CAWSAGYYGYTF. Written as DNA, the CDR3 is TGTGCCTGGAGTGCGGGGTACTATGGCTACACCTTC.

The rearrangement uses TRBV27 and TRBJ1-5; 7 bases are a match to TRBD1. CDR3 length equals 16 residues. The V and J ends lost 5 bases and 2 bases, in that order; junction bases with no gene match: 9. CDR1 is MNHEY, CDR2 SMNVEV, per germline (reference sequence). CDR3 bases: TGTGCCAGCAGTCCGCGACAGGGTCAGGGCAATCAGCCCCAGCATTTT. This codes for CASSPRQGQGNQPQHF.

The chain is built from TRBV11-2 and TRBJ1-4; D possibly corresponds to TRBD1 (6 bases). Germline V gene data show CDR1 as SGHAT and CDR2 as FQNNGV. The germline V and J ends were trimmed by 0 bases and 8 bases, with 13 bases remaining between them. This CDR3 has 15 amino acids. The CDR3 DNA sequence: TGTGCCAGCAGCTTAGATTCTGGCAGGGGAGAAAAACTGTTTTTT. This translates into CASSLDSGRGEKLFF.

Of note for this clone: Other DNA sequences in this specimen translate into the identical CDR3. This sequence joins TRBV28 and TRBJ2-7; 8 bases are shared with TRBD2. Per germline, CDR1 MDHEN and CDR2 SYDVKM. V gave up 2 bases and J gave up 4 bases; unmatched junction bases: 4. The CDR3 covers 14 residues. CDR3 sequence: CASSLGGGSYEQYF. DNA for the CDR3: TGTGCCAGCAGTTTAGGCGGGGGGAGTTACGAGCAGTACTTC.

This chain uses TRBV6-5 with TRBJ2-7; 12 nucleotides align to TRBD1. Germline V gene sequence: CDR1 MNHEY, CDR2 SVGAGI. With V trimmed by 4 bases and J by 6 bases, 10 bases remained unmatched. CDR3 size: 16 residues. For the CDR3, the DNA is TGTGCCAGCAGTTCTAAAACCGGGACAGGGGGCGGCGAGCAGTACTTC. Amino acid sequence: CASSSKTGTGGGEQYF.

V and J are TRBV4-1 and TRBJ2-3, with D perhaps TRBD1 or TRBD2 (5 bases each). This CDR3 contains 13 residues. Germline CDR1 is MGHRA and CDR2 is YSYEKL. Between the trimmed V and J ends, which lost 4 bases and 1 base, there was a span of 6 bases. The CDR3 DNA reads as TGCGCCAGCAGCCGGGGACGCACAGATACGCAGTATTTT. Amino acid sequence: CASSRGRTDTQYF.

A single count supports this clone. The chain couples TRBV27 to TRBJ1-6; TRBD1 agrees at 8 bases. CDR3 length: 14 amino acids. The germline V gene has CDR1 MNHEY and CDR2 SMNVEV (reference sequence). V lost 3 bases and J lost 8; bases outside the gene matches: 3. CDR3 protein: CASSFTGGDSPLHF. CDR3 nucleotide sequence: TGTGCCAGCAGTTTCACAGGGGGGGATTCACCCCTCCACTTT.

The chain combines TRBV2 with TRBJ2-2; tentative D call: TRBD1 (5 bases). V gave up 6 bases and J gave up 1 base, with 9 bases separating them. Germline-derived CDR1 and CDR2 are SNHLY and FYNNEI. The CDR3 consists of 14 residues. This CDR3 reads CASRDTMNTGELFF. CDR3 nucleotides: TGTGCCAGCAGGGACACTATGAACACCGGGGAGCTGTTTTTT.

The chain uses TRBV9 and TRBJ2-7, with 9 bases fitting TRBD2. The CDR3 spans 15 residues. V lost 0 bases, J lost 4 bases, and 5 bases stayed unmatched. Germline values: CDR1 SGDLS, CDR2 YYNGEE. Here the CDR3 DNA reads TGTGCCAGCAGCGTAGGGACTAGCGCGGGATACGAGCAGTACTTC. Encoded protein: CASSVGTSAGYEQYF.

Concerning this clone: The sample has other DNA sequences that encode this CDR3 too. CDR3 DNA: TGTGCCAGCAGTGAAAGAGGGAACACTGAAGCTTTCTTT. Amino acid sequence: CASSERGNTEAFF. The V call is TRBV25-1, the J call TRBJ1-1; D is uncertain. V was cut by 2 bases and J by 1 base, with 5 bases left in between. The CDR3 runs 13 residues. CDR1 MGHDK and CDR2 SYGVNS come from the germline V gene.